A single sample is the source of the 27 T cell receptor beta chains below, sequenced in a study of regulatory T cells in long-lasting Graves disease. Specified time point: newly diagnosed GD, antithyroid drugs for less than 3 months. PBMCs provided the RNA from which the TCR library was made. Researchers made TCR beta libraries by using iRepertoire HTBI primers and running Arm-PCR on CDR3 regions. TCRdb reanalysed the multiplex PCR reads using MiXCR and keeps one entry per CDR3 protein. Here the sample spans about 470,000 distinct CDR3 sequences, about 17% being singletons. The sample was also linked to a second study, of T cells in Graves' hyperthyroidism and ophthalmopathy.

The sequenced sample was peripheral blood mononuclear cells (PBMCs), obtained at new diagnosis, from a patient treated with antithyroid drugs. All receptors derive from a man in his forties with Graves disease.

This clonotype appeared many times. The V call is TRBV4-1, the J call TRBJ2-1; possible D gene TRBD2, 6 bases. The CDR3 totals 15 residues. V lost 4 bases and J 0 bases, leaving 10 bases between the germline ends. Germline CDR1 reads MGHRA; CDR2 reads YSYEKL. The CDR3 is CASSRGMSSYNEQFF. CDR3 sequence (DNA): TGCGCCAGCAGCCGCGGGATGAGCTCCTACAATGAGCAGTTCTTC.

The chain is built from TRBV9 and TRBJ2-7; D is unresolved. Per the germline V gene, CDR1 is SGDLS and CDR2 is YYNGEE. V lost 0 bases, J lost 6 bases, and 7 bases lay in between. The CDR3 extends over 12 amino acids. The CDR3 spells CASSVDWGEQYF. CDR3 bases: TGTGCCAGCAGCGTAGATTGGGGCGAGCAGTACTTC.

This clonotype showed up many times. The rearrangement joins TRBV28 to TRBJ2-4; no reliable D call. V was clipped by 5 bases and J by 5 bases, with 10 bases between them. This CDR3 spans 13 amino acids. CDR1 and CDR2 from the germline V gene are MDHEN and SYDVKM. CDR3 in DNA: TGTGCCAGCAGTCCGATTGGACAAAACATTCAGTACTTC. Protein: CASSPIGQNIQYF.

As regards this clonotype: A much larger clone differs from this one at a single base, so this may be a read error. The CDR3 loop is CGVTGPTFRTSGVYEQYF. The CDR3 bases are TGCGGGGTAACGGGCCCCACTTTCCGGACTAGCGGAGTCTACGAGCAGTACTTC. V usage is TRBV20-1 and J usage is TRBJ2-7; 10 bases match TRBD2. Germline loops: CDR1 DFQATT, CDR2 SNEGSKA (reference sequence). This CDR3 has 18 amino acids.

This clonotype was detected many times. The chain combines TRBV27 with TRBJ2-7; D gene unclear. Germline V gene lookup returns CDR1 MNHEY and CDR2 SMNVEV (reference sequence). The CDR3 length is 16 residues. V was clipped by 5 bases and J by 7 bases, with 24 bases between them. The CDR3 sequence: CASSLQQYSTDREQYF. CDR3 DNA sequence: TGTGCCAGCAGTCTACAACAGTATTCAACGGACCGTGAGCAGTACTTC.

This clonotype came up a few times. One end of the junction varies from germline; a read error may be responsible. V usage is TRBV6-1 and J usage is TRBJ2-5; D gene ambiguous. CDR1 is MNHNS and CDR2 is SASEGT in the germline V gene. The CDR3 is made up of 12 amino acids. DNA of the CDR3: TGTGCCAGCCCTCGACCCCAAGAGACCCAGCACTTC. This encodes CASPRPQETQHF.

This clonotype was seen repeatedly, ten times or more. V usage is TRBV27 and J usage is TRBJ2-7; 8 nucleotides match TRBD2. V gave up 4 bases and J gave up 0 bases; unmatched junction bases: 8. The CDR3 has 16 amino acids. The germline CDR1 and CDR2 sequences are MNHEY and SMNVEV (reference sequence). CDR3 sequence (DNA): TGTGCCAGCAGTTCCCTGGGGAGCGGGAGCTCCTACGAGCAGTACTTC. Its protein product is CASSSLGSGSSYEQYF.

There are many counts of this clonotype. CDR3 DNA sequence: TGCGCCAGCAGCTTGGACCCACCTAGCGGGAGATACAATGAGCAGTTCTTC. Encoded protein: CASSLDPPSGRYNEQFF. The chain combines TRBV5-1 with TRBJ2-1; 10 bases fit TRBD2. The CDR3 has 17 amino acids. J gave up 4 bases and V 0 bases, and 7 bases lay outside the gene matches. Germline lookup yields CDR1 SGHRS and CDR2 YFSETQ.

As DNA, the CDR3 is TGTGCCACCAGTGTAAGTCCACAGGGGAGCTCCTACAATGAGCAGTTCTTC. Protein product: CATSVSPQGSSYNEQFF. This sequence joins TRBV24-1 and TRBJ2-1; TRBD1 matches at 7 bases. Per germline, CDR1 KGHDR and CDR2 SFDVKD. V lost 5 bases and J lost 0; bases outside the gene matches: 9. CDR3 length: 17 residues.

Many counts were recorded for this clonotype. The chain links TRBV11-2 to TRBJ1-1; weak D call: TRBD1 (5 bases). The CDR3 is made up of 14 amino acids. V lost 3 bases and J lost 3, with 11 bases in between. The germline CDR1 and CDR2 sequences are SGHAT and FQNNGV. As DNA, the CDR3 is TGTGCCAGCAGCTTTAGGGGAGAGTACACTGAAGCTTTCTTT. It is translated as CASSFRGEYTEAFF.

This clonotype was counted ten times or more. This CDR3 reads CASSIRQGGEQYF. The CDR3 nucleotides read TGTGCCAGCAGCATCAGACAGGGGGGCGAGCAGTACTTC. The chain uses TRBV13 and TRBJ2-7; 9 nucleotides line up with TRBD1. The CDR3 length is 13 residues. Germline-derived CDR1 and CDR2 are PRHDT and FYEKMQ (reference sequence). The V segment lost 5 bases and the J segment 6 bases; nucleotides outside the gene matches: 5.

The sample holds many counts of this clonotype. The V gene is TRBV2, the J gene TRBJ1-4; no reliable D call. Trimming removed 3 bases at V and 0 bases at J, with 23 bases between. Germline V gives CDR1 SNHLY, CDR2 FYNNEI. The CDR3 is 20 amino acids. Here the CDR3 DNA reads TGTGCCAGCAGTGAGTGGTTGAGCAGCCCGACCCTTGCAACTAATGAAAAACTGTTTTTT. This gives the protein CASSEWLSSPTLATNEKLFF.

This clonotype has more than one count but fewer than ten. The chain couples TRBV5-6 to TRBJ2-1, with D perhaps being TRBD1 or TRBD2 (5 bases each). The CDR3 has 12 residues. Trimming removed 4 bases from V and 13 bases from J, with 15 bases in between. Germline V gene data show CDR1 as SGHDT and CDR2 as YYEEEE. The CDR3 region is CASSLRGSYQFF. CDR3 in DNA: TGTGCCAGCAGCCTCCGGGGCAGCTATCAGTTCTTC.

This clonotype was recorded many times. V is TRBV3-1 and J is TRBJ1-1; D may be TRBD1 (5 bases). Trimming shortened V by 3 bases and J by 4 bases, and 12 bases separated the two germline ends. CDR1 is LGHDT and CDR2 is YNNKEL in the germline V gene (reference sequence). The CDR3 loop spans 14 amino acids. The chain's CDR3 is CASSQGPLGTEAFF. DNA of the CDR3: TGTGCCAGCAGCCAGGGACCGTTGGGCACTGAAGCTTTCTTT.

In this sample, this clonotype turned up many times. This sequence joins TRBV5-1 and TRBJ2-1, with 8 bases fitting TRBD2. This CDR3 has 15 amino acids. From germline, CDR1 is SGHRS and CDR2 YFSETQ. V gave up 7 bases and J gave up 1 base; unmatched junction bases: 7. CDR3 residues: CASGKTSGSYNEQFF. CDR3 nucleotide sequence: TGCGCCAGCGGAAAAACTAGCGGTTCCTACAATGAGCAGTTCTTC. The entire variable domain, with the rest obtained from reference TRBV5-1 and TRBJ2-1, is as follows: KAGVTQTPRYLIKTRGQQVTLSCSPISGHRSVSWYQQTPGQGLQFLFEYFSETQRNKGNFPGRFSGRQFSNSRSEMNVSTLELGDSALYLCASGKTSGSYNEQFFGPGTRLTVL.

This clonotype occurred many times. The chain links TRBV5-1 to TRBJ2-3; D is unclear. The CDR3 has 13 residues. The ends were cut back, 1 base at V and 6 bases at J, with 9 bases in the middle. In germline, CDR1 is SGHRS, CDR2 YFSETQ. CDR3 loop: CASSLWQTDTQYF. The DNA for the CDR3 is TGCGCCAGCAGCTTGTGGCAGACTGATACGCAGTATTTT.

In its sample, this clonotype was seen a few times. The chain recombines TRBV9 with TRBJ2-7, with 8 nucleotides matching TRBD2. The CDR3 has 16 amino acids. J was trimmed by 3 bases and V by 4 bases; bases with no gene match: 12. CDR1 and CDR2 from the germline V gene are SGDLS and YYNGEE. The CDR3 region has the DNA TGTGCCAGCAGCCCGACCGGGACTAGTGTCATCTACGAGCAGTACTTC. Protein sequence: CASSPTGTSVIYEQYF.

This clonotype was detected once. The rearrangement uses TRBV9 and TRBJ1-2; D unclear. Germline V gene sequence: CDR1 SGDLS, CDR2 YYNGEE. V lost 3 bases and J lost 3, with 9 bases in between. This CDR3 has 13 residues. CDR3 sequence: CASSDGRDYGYTF. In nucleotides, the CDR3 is TGTGCCAGCAGCGATGGCCGGGACTATGGCTACACCTTC.

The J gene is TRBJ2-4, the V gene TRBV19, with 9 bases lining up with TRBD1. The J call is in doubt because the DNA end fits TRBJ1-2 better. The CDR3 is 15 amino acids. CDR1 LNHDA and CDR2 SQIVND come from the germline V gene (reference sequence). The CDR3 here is CASSTPGTGNNRYTF. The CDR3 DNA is TGTGCCAGTAGTACTCCCGGGACAGGGAATAATCGGTACACCTTC.

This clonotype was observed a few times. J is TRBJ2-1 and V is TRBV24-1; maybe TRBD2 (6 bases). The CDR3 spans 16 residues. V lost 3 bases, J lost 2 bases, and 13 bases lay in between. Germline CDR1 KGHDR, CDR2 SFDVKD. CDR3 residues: CATSDRSSVTYNEQFF. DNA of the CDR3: TGTGCCACCAGTGATAGGTCTAGCGTAACCTACAATGAGCAGTTCTTC.

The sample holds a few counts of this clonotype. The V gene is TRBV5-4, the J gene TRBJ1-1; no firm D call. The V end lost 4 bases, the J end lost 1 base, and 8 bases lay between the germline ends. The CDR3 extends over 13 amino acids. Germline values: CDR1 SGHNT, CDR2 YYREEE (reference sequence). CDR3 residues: CASSGGWNTEAFF. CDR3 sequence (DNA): TGTGCCAGCAGCGGAGGATGGAACACTGAAGCTTTCTTT.

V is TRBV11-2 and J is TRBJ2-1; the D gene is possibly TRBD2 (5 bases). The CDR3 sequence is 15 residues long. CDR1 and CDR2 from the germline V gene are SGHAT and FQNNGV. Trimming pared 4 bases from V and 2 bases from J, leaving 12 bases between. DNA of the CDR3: TGTGCCAGCAGCTCGGCAGCGGCCCCCTACAATGAGCAGTTCTTC. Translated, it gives CASSSAAAPYNEQFF.

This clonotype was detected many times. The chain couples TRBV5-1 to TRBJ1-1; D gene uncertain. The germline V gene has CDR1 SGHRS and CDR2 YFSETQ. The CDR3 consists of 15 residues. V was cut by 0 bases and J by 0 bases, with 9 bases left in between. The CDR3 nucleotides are TGCGCCAGCAGCTTGGACGCGGGTTTGAACACTGAAGCTTTCTTT. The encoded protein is CASSLDAGLNTEAFF. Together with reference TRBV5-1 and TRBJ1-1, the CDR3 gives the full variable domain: KAGVTQTPRYLIKTRGQQVTLSCSPISGHRSVSWYQQTPGQGLQFLFEYFSETQRNKGNFPGRFSGRQFSNSRSEMNVSTLELGDSALYLCASSLDAGLNTEAFFGQGTRLTVV.

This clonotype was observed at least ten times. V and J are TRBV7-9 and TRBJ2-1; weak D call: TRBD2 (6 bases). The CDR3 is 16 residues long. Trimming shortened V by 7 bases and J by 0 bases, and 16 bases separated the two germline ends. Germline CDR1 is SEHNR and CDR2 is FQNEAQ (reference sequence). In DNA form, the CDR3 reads TGTGCCAGCAACAACGGACTGACTAGCTCCTACAATGAGCAGTTCTTC. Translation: CASNNGLTSSYNEQFF.

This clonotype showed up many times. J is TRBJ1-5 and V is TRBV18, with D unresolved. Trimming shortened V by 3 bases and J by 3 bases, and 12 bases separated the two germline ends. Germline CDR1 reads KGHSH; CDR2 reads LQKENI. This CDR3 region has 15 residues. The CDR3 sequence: CASSPSRVPNQPQHF. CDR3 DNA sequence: TGTGCCAGCTCACCCTCCCGGGTTCCCAATCAGCCCCAGCATTTT.

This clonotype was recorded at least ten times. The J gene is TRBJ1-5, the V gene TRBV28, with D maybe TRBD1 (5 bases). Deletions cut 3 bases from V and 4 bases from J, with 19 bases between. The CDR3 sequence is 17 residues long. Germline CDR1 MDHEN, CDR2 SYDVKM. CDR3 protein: CASSFPLGDGSNQPQHF. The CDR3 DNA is TGTGCCAGCAGTTTCCCTCTTGGGGACGGATCAAATCAGCCCCAGCATTTT.

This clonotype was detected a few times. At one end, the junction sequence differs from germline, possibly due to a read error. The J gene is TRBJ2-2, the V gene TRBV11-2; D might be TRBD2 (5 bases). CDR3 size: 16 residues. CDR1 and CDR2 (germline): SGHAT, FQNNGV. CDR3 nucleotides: TGTGCCAGCAGCTTAGGTCCCGGGGTAAACACCGGGGAGCCGTTTTTT. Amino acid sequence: CASSLGPGVNTGEPFF. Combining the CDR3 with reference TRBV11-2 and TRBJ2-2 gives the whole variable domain EAGVAQSPRYKIIEKRQSVAFWCNPISGHATLYWYQQILGQGPKLLIQFQNNGVVDDSQLPKDRFSAERLKGVDSTLKIQPAKLEDSAVYLCASSLGPGVNTGEPFFGEGSRLTVL.